The 6 T cell receptor beta chains reported below all come from one sample, sequenced in a study of blood T cell repertoires in COVID-19. TCRdb's table, derived via immunoSEQ multiplex PCR, lists solely in-frame clones and lacks some. The repertoire holds around 270,000 clones, with roughly 84% as singletons. Sequencing was done on a sample of peripheral blood. These receptors were collected from a woman aged 40 to 50 who had recovered from COVID-19.

The chain employs TRBV30 and TRBJ2-7; maybe TRBD1 (6 bases). CDR3 size: 16 residues. Germline assignment: CDR1 GTSNPN and CDR2 SVGIG (reference sequence). V shed 2 bases and J shed 4 bases, with 21 bases lying between them. CDR3 DNA: TGTGCCTGGAGTCGTGCGACAGGCGATTTCTCATACGAGCAGTACTTC. Translation gives CAWSRATGDFSYEQYF.

The rearrangement links TRBV6-5 to TRBJ2-1; 14 positions agree with TRBD2. Germline-derived CDR1 and CDR2 are MNHEY and SVGAGI. V shed 5 bases and J 10 bases; nucleotides not matched to a gene: 4. The CDR3 length is 14 residues. CDR3 residues: CASSPGTSGGEQFF. The CDR3 nucleotides read TGTGCCAGCAGTCCCGGGACTAGCGGGGGCGAGCAGTTCTTC.

The chain's CDR3 is CASSYSTAAGYTF. The DNA of the CDR3 is TGTGCCAGCAGTTACTCGACGGCGGCTGGCTACACCTTC. V and J are TRBV6-6 and TRBJ1-2; no firm D call. The germline gives CDR1 MNHNY, CDR2 SVGAGI (reference sequence). The CDR3 sequence is 13 residues long. Trimming took off 0 bases at V and 7 bases at J, with 9 bases between the two ends.

This clone occurred once. J is TRBJ2-7 and V is TRBV29-1, with a tentative D call TRBD2 (6 bases). With 3 bases removed from V and 1 base from J, the gap between germline ends came to 10 bases. CDR1 and CDR2 (germline): SQVTM, ANQGSEA. The CDR3 is 13 residues long. Here the CDR3 reads CSVDAGRSYEQYF. Here the CDR3 DNA reads TGCAGCGTTGACGCGGGGAGGTCCTACGAGCAGTACTTC.

This clone showed up just a few times. The chain links TRBV6-5 to TRBJ2-7; TRBD1 might be the D (5 bases). There are 13 residues in the CDR3. CDR1 is MNHEY and CDR2 is SVGAGI in the germline V gene. V gave up 6 bases and J gave up 3 bases, with 12 bases separating them. CDR3 protein: CASSQGGHYEQYF. The CDR3 nucleotides read TGTGCCAGCAGCCAGGGCGGACACTACGAGCAGTACTTC.

The genes are TRBV18 and TRBJ1-1; D uncertain. V lost 0 bases and J 3 bases, leaving 5 bases between the germline ends. Germline lookup yields CDR1 KGHSH and CDR2 LQKENI. The CDR3 totals 13 residues. The CDR3 is CASSPPGYTEAFF. The DNA for the CDR3 is TGTGCCAGCTCACCACCCGGGTACACTGAAGCTTTCTTT.